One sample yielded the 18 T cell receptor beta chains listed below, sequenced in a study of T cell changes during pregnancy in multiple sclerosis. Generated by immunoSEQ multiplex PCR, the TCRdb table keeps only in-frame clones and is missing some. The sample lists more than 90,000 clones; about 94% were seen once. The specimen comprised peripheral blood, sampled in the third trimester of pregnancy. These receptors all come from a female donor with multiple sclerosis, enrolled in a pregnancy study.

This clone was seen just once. The CDR3 here is CASSEWTSGEYQETQYF. The CDR3 region has the DNA TGTGCCAGCAGTGAATGGACTAGCGGGGAGTACCAAGAGACCCAGTACTTC. The chain recombines TRBV2 with TRBJ2-5; TRBD2 aligns across 12 bases. Per germline, CDR1 SNHLY and CDR2 FYNNEI. The CDR3 contains 17 residues. V trimming: 2 bases; J trimming: 0 bases; junction bases outside the gene matches: 4.

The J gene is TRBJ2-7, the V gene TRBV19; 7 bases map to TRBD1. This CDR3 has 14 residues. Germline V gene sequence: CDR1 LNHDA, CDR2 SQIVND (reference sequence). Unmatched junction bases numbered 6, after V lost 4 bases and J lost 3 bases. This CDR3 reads CASSNGDRNYEQYF. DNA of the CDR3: TGTGCCAGTAGTAACGGGGACAGAAACTACGAGCAGTACTTC.

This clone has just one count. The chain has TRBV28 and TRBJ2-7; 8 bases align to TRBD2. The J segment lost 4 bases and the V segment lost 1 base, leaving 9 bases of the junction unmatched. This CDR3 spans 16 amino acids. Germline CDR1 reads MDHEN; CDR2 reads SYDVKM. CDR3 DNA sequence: TGTGCCAGCAGTTTATCCCCAGCGGGAGTTGTGTACGAGCAGTACTTC. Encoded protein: CASSLSPAGVVYEQYF.

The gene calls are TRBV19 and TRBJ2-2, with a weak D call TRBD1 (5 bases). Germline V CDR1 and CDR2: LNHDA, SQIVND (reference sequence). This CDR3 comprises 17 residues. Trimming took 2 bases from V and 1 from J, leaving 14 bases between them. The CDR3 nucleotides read TGTGCCAGTAGTATATCCCTCAGGGCCCTGAACACCGGGGAGCTGTTTTTT. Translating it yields CASSISLRALNTGELFF.

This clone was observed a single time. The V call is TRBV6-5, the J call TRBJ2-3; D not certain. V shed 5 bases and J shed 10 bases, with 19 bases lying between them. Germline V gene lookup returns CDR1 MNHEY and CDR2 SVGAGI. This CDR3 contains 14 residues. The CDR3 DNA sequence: TGTGCCAGCAGTCCGAACAGTTTTTTAGTCGCGCAGTATTTT. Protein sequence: CASSPNSFLVAQYF.

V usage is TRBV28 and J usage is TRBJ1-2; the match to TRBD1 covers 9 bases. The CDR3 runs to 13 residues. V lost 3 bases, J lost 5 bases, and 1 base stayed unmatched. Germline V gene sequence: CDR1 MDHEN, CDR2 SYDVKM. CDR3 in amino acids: CASSLGQGYGYTF. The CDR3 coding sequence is TGTGCCAGCAGTTTGGGACAGGGTTATGGCTACACCTTC.

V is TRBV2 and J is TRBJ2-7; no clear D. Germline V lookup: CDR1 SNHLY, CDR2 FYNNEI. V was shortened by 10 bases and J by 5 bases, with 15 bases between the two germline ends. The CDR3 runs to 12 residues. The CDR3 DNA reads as TGTGCCACCCCTCGAACATACGACGAGCAGTACTTC. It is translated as CATPRTYDEQYF. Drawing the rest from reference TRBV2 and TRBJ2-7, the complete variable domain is EPEVTQTPSHQVTQMGQEVILRCVPISNHLYFYWYRQILGQKVEFLVSFYNNEISEKSEIFDDQFSVERPDGSNFTLKIRSTKLEDSAMYFCATPRTYDEQYFGPGTRLTVT.

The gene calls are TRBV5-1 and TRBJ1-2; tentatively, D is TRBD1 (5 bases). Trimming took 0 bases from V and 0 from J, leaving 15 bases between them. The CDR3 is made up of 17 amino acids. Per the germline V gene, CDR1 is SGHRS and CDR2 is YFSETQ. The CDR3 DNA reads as TGCGCCAGCAGCTTGGAGGGGTTATGGCAAACTAACTATGGCTACACCTTC. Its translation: CASSLEGLWQTNYGYTF.

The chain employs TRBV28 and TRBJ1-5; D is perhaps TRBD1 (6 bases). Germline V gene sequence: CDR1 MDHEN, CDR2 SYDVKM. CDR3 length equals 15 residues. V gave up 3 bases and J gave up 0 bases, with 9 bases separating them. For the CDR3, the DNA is TGTGCCAGCAGTTTGAGAGGGGGTAGCAATCAGCCCCAGCATTTT. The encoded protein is CASSLRGGSNQPQHF.

CDR3 loop: CASSYMEVGTEAFF. CDR3 nucleotides: TGTGCCAGCAGTTACATGGAGGTTGGCACTGAAGCTTTCTTT. V is TRBV6-5 and J is TRBJ1-1; D ambiguous. This CDR3 has 14 residues. The germline V gene has CDR1 MNHEY and CDR2 SVGAGI. Between the trimmed V and J ends, which lost 2 bases and 4 bases, there was a span of 11 bases.

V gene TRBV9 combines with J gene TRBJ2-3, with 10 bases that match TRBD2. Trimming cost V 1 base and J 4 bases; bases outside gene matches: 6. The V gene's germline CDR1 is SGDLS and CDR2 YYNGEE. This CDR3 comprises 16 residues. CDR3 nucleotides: TGTGCCAGCAGCGTACAGCGGGGGGGCCGCGCAGATACGCAGTATTTT. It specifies CASSVQRGGRADTQYF.

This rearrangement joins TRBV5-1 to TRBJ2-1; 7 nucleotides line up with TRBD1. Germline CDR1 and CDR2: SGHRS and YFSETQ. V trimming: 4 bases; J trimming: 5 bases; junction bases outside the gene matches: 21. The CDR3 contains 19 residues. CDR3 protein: CASSPKIGFSTGSDNEQFF. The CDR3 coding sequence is TGCGCCAGCAGCCCGAAAATAGGGTTTTCGACAGGGAGCGACAATGAGCAGTTCTTC.

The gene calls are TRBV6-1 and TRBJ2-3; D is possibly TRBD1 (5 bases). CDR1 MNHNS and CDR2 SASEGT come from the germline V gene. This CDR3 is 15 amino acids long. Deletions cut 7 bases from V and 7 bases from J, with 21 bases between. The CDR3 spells CASTQGSQRPYTQYF. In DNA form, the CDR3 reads TGTGCCAGCACCCAGGGTAGCCAAAGGCCGTATACGCAGTATTTT.

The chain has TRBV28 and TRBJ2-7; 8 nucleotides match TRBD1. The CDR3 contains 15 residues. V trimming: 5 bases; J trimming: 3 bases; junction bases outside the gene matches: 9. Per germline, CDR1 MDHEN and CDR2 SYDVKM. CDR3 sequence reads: CASSTSGGPNYEQYF. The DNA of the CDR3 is TGTGCCAGCAGTACTTCAGGGGGCCCCAACTACGAGCAGTACTTC.

CDR3 nucleotides: TGTGCCAGCAGTGACACGGGGGGCGCCTACGAGCAGTACTTC. Amino acid sequence: CASSDTGGAYEQYF. The chain links TRBV27 to TRBJ2-7, with D perhaps matching TRBD2 (7 bases). Trimming left V 5 bases short and J 2 bases short, with 13 bases between. Germline values: CDR1 MNHEY, CDR2 SMNVEV (reference sequence). The CDR3 is 14 residues long.

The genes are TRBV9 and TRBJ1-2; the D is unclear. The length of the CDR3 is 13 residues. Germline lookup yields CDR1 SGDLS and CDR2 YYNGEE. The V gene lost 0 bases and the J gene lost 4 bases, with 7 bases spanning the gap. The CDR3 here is CASSVEGGYGYTF. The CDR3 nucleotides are TGTGCCAGCAGCGTAGAGGGAGGCTATGGCTACACCTTC.

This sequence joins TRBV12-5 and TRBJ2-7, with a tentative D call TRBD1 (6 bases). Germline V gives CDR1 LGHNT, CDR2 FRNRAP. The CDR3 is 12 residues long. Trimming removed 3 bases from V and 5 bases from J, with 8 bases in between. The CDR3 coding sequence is TGTGCTAGTGGTTTCCCAGGGGACGAGCAGTACTTC. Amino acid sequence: CASGFPGDEQYF.

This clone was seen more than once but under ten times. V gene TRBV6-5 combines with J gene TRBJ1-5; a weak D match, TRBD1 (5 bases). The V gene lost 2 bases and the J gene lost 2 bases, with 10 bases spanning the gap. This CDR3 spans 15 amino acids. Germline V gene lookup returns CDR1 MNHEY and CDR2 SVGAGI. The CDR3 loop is CASSYRQSGNQPQHF. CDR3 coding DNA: TGTGCCAGCAGTTACCGACAGTCAGGCAATCAGCCCCAGCATTTT.